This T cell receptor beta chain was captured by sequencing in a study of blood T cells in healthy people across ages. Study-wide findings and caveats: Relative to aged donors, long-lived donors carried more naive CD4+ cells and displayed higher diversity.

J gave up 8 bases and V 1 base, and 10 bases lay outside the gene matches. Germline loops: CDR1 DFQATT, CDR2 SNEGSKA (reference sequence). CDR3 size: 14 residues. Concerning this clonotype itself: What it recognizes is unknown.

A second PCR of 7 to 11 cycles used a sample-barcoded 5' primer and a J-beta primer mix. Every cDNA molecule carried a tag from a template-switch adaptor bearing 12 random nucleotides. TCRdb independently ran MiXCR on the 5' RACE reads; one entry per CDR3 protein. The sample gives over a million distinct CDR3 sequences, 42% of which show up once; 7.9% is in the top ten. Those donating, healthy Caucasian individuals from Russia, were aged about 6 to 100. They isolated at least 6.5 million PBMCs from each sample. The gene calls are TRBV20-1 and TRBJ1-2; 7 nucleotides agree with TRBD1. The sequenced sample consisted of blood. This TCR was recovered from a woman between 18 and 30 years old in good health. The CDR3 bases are TGCAGTGCTAGAGGACAGGGTCTACGTCCGGGCTACACCTTC. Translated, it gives CSARGQGLRPGYTF.